Following are 10 T cell receptor beta chains from one sample sequenced in a study of T cell responses to AZD1222 COVID-19 vaccine. The table came from immunoSEQ multiplex PCR; TCRdb's copy has only in-frame clones and leaves some out. The sample yields 80,000 to 130,000 clones, roughly nine tenths seen once. The sequences come from peripheral blood, collected on day 0 of AZD1222 vaccination. These TCRs come from an adult in good health.

V usage is TRBV27 and J usage is TRBJ1-2; TRBD1 is a possible D gene (5 bases). The CDR3 sequence is 14 residues long. V was clipped by 5 bases and J by 4 bases, with 14 bases between them. Germline V gene lookup returns CDR1 MNHEY and CDR2 SMNVEV (reference sequence). In DNA form, the CDR3 reads TGTGCCAGCAGTCGGGGGGGGGACGGCTATGGCTACACCTTC. This encodes CASSRGGDGYGYTF.

The V call is TRBV28, the J call TRBJ2-7; maybe TRBD1 (5 bases). Germline lookup yields CDR1 MDHEN and CDR2 SYDVKM. V was trimmed by 5 bases and J by 2 bases, leaving 10 bases between them. The CDR3 sequence is 13 residues long. The CDR3 sequence is CASSTGTTYEQYF. CDR3 DNA sequence: TGTGCCAGCAGTACAGGAACAACCTACGAGCAGTACTTC.

The gene calls are TRBV3-1 (or the pseudogene TRBV3-2) and TRBJ2-5, with D unclear. CDR1 is LGHDT, CDR2 YNNKEL, per germline (reference sequence). V gave up 0 bases and J gave up 2 bases, with 10 bases separating them. The CDR3 spans 15 residues. The chain's CDR3 is CASSQDSSVQETQYF. The CDR3 nucleotides read TGTGCCAGCAGCCAAGATAGCTCAGTACAAGAGACCCAGTACTTC.

The CDR3 nucleotides are TGCGCCAGCAGCCCGACAACGGGAGCTCGTACTAACTATGGCTACACCTTC. It specifies CASSPTTGARTNYGYTF. This chain links TRBV5-1 with TRBJ1-2, with no clear D. From germline, CDR1 is SGHRS and CDR2 YFSETQ. V was pared by 4 bases and J by 0 bases, with 19 bases between. CDR3 length equals 17 residues.

The rearrangement joins TRBV19 to TRBJ1-2, with D unresolved. Germline lookup yields CDR1 LNHDA and CDR2 SQIVND (reference sequence). The V end lost 5 bases, the J end lost 2 bases, and 12 bases lay between the germline ends. The CDR3 covers 14 residues. In DNA, the CDR3 is TGTGCCAGTAGTGTACAGCGTACAAACTATGGCTACACCTTC. As protein: CASSVQRTNYGYTF.

This clone was seen a handful of times. CDR3 sequence (DNA): TGTGCCACCAGGGCAGGCCCGAACACTGAAGCTTTCTTT. Its protein is CATRAGPNTEAFF. The chain uses TRBV24-1 and TRBJ1-1; D is ambiguous. Per the germline V gene, CDR1 is KGHDR and CDR2 is SFDVKD. The germline V and J ends were trimmed by 7 bases and 1 base, with 9 bases remaining between them. CDR3 length: 13 amino acids.

The chain combines TRBV5-1 with TRBJ2-7; tentatively, D is TRBD2 (6 bases). The germline CDR1 and CDR2 sequences are SGHRS and YFSETQ. Trimming removed 5 bases at V and 6 bases at J, with 15 bases between. The CDR3 loop spans 13 amino acids. This CDR3 is CASRDRGMGEQYF. As DNA, the CDR3 is TGCGCCAGCAGAGATCGGGGGATGGGCGAGCAGTACTTC.

The rearrangement links TRBV5-1 to TRBJ1-1, with a possible D match to TRBD1 (5 bases). Trimming took off 4 bases at V and 3 bases at J, with 10 bases between the two ends. Germline values: CDR1 SGHRS, CDR2 YFSETQ. The CDR3 covers 13 residues. The DNA of the CDR3 is TGCGCCAGCAGCCGGGGGGAATACACTGAAGCTTTCTTT. It specifies CASSRGEYTEAFF.

This clone is a singleton in its sample. J is TRBJ2-1 and V is TRBV2; 8 nucleotides match TRBD1. The CDR3 contains 15 residues. Losses at the gene ends were 6 bases for V and 4 bases for J; bases not matched to a gene: 8. Looked up from germline, CDR1 is SNHLY and CDR2 is FYNNEI. CDR3 nucleotide sequence: TGTGCCAGCAGCGGTGACAGGGGCCTATACAATGAGCAGTTCTTC. Its protein is CASSGDRGLYNEQFF. The whole variable domain, remainder taken from reference TRBV2 and TRBJ2-1, is EPEVTQTPSHQVTQMGQEVILRCVPISNHLYFYWYRQILGQKVEFLVSFYNNEISEKSEIFDDQFSVERPDGSNFTLKIRSTKLEDSAMYFCASSGDRGLYNEQFFGPGTRLTVL.

This clone showed up just once. V and J are TRBV10-1 and TRBJ1-1; tentative D call: TRBD1 (5 bases). Trimming removed 2 bases at V and 7 bases at J, with 11 bases between. Germline values: CDR1 WNHNN, CDR2 SYGVQD (reference sequence). The CDR3 sequence is 13 residues long. CDR3 bases: TGCGCCAGCAGTGAGGGGCAGGGCATTGAAGCTTTCTTT. It is translated as CASSEGQGIEAFF.